The present T cell receptor (beta chain) was sequenced within a study of T cell responses to AZD1222 COVID-19 vaccine. In the study overall: Second doses that came at about 4 or about 12 weeks were put together. General observations from the study: Of the AZD1222 recipients, only five to seven were seropositive at baseline. Among vaccine-associated CD4 TCRs, coverage spanned spike, with dominance at 160-218 and 743-854. The donor cohort was predominantly white British with a female majority, and clonal diversity may have been underestimated.

Produced via immunoSEQ multiplex PCR; TCRdb's table is partial and in-frame only. The table includes roughly 100,000 clones, roughly 88% detected once. Trimming took off 0 bases at V and 4 bases at J, with 10 bases between the two ends. Germline V CDR1 and CDR2: SGHKS, YYEKEE (reference sequence). The CDR3 runs 14 residues. Points on this clone: Its target is not known.

The chain employs TRBV5-5 and TRBJ1-2; D is unclear. This material consisted of peripheral blood, taken on day 0 of AZD1222 vaccination. The TCR was taken from an adult in good health. Here the CDR3 reads CASSLGLVGYGYTF. CDR3 DNA: TGTGCCAGCAGCTTGGGCCTGGTGGGCTATGGCTACACCTTC.